This T cell receptor beta chain is drawn from a study of T cells in Graves' hyperthyroidism and ophthalmopathy. Germline CDR1 MNHNS, CDR2 SASEGT. This CDR3 spans 15 amino acids. J was trimmed by 9 bases and V by 0 bases; bases with no gene match: 9. This clonotype was detected ten times or more. TCR beta CDR3 sequences were amplified from RNA transcripts. The HTBI set primed first-round TCR CDR3 RT-PCR. TCRdb itself ran the multiplex PCR reads through MiXCR, one entry per CDR3 protein. Seen here are under 500,000 distinct CDR3 sequences, 11% to 15% observed once, and the top ten hold 25% to 30%. The sequencing sample was made of blood. This chain joins TRBV6-1 and TRBJ1-2, with 8 bases lining up with TRBD1. The clonotype comes from a middle-aged man with Graves' ophthalmopathy. The CDR3, as DNA: TGTGCCAGCAGTGAAGCGCCACGGACAGGGAGGCGCTACACCTTC. This codes for CASSEAPRTGRRYTF.